This T cell receptor (beta chain) comes out of a study of regulatory T cells in long-lasting Graves disease. CDR1 is MDHEN and CDR2 is SYDVKM in the germline V gene. This CDR3 comprises 16 residues. Trimming cost V 4 bases and J 0 bases; bases outside gene matches: 6. The authors built TCR beta libraries using iRepertoire HTBI primers and Arm-PCR of CDR3 regions. TCRdb reanalysed the multiplex PCR reads using MiXCR and keeps one entry per CDR3 protein. The sample shows about 660,000 distinct CDR3 sequences, 30% of them seen only once. At least ten counts were recorded for this clonotype. Time point specified: persistent/refractory GD, antithyroid drugs over 5 years with positive TRAb. PBMC-extracted RNA yielded the TCR library.

The V and J genes are TRBV28 and TRBJ1-2; TRBD1 matches at 9 bases. The material was peripheral blood mononuclear cells (PBMCs), obtained when the disease was refractory, from a patient treated with antithyroid drugs. This sequence originates from a female donor with Graves disease. CDR3 sequence reads: CASSSPRTGANYGYTF. CDR3 bases: TGTGCCAGCAGTTCTCCCCGGACAGGGGCTAACTATGGCTACACCTTC.